This T cell receptor beta chain was captured in a study of blood T cell repertoires in COVID-19. This clone came up once. Trimming took off 4 bases at V and 3 bases at J, with 11 bases between the two ends. Germline CDR1 is SGHRS and CDR2 is YFSETQ. The CDR3 spans 14 residues. Data came from immunoSEQ multiplex PCR; TCRdb stores just in-frame clones and leaves some out. The sample includes some 300,000 clones, roughly 86% seen only once; the top ten take 1% to 1.5%. Sequenced input: peripheral blood. The origin of this receptor is a man aged 70 or older with acute or convalescent COVID-19. This chain links TRBV5-1 with TRBJ2-1; maybe TRBD2 (5 bases). The CDR3 loop is CASSGSGNYNEQFF. The CDR3 DNA follows: TGCGCCAGCAGCGGATCCGGGAACTACAATGAGCAGTTCTTC.